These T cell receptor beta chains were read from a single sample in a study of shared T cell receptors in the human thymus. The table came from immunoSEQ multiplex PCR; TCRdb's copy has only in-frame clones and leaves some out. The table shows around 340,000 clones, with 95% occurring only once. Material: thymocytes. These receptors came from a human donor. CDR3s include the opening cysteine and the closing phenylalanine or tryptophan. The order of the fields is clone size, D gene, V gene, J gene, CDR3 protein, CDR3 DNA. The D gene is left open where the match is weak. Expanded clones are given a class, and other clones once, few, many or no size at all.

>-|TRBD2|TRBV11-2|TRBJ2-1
CASGLAGAYNEQFF
TGTGCCAGCGGATTAGCGGGAGCCTACAATGAGCAGTTCTTC
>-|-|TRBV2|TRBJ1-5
CASSARPEAYQPQHF
TGTGCCAGCAGTGCTAGGCCGGAGGCGTATCAGCCCCAGCATTTT
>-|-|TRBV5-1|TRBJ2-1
CASRPGAPGLGYNEQFF
TGCGCCAGCAGACCGGGAGCGCCTGGGCTTGGCTACAATGAGCAGTTCTTC
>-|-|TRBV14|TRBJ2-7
CASSHPRGVRPYEQYF
TGTGCCAGCAGCCATCCAAGAGGGGTCCGTCCCTACGAGCAGTACTTC
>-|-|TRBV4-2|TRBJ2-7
CASSQGSDEQYF
TGTGCCAGCAGCCAAGGGAGCGACGAGCAGTACTTC
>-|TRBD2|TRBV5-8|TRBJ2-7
CASRSGLAAICEQYF
TGTGCCAGCAGGTCGGGACTAGCGGCGATCTGCGAGCAGTACTTC
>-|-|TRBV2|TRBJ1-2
CASSEDFGGYTF
TGTGCCAGCAGTGAAGACTTCGGTGGCTACACCTTC
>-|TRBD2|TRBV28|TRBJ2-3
CASTRGLAESTDTQYF
TGTGCCAGCACCAGAGGACTAGCGGAGTCCACAGATACGCAGTATTTT
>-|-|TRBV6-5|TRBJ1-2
CASSYWPERNYGYTF
TGTGCCAGCAGTTACTGGCCAGAACGAAACTATGGCTACACCTTC
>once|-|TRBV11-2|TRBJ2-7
CASSPEDRNLLGYEQYF
TGTGCCAGCAGCCCGGAGGACAGAAACCTTTTAGGATACGAGCAGTACTTC
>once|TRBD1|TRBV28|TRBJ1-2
CASSLGTGGHGYTF
TGTGCCAGCAGTTTAGGGACAGGGGGCCATGGCTACACCTTC
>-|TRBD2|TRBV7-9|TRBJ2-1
CASSLERGEQYNEQFF
TGTGCCAGCAGCCTTGAGCGGGGAGAACAGTACAATGAGCAGTTCTTC
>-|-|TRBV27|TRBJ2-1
CASSQFDRRTYNEQFF
TGTGCCAGCAGTCAATTCGACAGGCGCACCTACAATGAGCAGTTCTTC
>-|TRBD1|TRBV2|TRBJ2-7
CASTQSRTGLDEQYF
TGTGCCAGCACCCAAAGCCGGACAGGGTTGGACGAGCAGTACTTC
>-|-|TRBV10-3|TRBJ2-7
CAISPSDRSYEQYF
TGTGCCATCAGCCCATCCGACAGGTCCTACGAGCAGTACTTC
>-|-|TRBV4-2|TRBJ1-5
CASSPILRRDYNQPQHF
TGTGCCAGCAGCCCCATTTTGAGGAGGGATTACAATCAGCCCCAGCATTTT
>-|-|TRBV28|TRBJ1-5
CASSFHGYSNQPQHF
TGTGCCAGCAGTTTTCATGGCTATAGCAATCAGCCCCAGCATTTT
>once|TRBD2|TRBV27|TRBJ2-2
CASSTRTNLAGEGTGELFF
TGTGCCAGCAGTACACGGACTAATCTAGCGGGAGAGGGCACCGGGGAGCTGTTTTTT
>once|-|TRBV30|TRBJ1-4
CAWSGRDVATNEKLFF
TGTGCCTGGAGTGGCAGGGATGTCGCAACTAATGAAAAACTGTTTTTT
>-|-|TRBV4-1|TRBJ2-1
CASSQAYLGSGYNEQFF
TGCGCCAGCAGCCAAGCCTACTTGGGTAGCGGCTACAATGAGCAGTTCTTC
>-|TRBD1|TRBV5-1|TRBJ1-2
CASSPFLMPGQGKDYGYTF
TGCGCCAGCAGCCCGTTCCTCATGCCGGGACAGGGGAAGGACTATGGCTACACCTTC
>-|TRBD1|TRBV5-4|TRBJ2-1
CASSLPGQGDSYNEQFF
TGTGCCAGCAGCCTACCGGGACAGGGGGACTCCTACAATGAGCAGTTCTTC
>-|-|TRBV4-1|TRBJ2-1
CASRFGTSKGNEQFF
TGCGCCAGCAGATTCGGGACCTCCAAGGGGAATGAGCAGTTCTTC
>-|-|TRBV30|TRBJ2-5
CAWSSPGPQETQYF
TGTGCCTGGAGTTCCCCGGGGCCACAAGAGACCCAGTACTTC
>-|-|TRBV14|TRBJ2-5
CASSASDRRETQYF
TGTGCCAGCAGCGCCTCTGATAGGCGGGAGACCCAGTACTTC
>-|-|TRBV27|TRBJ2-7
CASSSRYEQYF
TGTGCCAGCTCCTCAAGGTACGAGCAGTACTTC
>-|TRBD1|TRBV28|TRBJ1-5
CASSPDRGFSNQPQHF
TGTGCCAGCAGTCCAGACAGGGGTTTTAGCAATCAGCCCCAGCATTTT